This TCR beta chain derives from a study of regulatory T cells in long-lasting Graves disease. Through Arm-PCR of CDR3 regions and iRepertoire HTBI primers, TCR beta libraries were built. TCRdb re-derived calls from the multiplex PCR reads in MiXCR, one entry per CDR3 protein. The table includes hundreds of thousands of distinct CDR3 sequences, about 16% detected once. Germline lookup yields CDR1 LNHDA and CDR2 SQIVND (reference sequence). The CDR3 sequence is 13 residues long. This clonotype was counted ten times or more. No antigen is known for it. The junction differs from germline at one of its ends, possibly a read error. Sample time point: newly diagnosed GD, antithyroid drugs for less than 3 months. TCR sequences were obtained from RNA taken from PBMCs. Study results and limitations: Persistent patients had more shared public clonotypes (around 3,000) than new patients (about 880).

These data were also filed under a second study, of T cells in Graves' hyperthyroidism and ophthalmopathy. That source adds: The study defined stable Graves' hyperthyroidism as no ophthalmopathy progression within 18 months. Most expanded thyroid clonotypes above 0.001 recurred in blood.

V usage is TRBV19 and J usage is TRBJ1-1; 8 nucleotides line up with TRBD1. The specimen was peripheral blood mononuclear cells (PBMCs), collected at new diagnosis, from a patient treated with antithyroid drugs. This sequence was found in a woman aged 30 to 39 with Graves disease. The CDR3 DNA is TGCGCCAGCAGCTCGACAGGGGTTACAGAAGCTTTCTTT. The encoded protein is CASSSTGVTEAFF.